There are a few counts of the clone carrying this T cell receptor beta chain. Its specificity is unknown. This record comes from a study of CD8 T cells in ankylosing spondylitis. Points from the study as a whole: Among TCR beta sequences, a motif of eight highly homologous variants appeared characteristic of ankylosing spondylitis blood.

Molecular-barcoded quantitative 5'-RACE produced these TCR beta libraries. A single record per CDR3 protein comes from TCRdb applying MiXCR to the 5' RACE reads. The sample consists of around 480,000 distinct CDR3 sequences, 15% to 20% of them appearing once. Germline CDR1 reads SEHNR; CDR2 reads FQNEAQ (reference sequence). The CDR3 covers 14 residues. Germline trimming cut 5 bases from V and 9 bases from J; bases unmatched to any gene: 5. The source material was blood, either unsorted or a sorted T cell fraction (not recorded which). The TCR was taken from a male donor with ankylosing spondylitis. The chain is built from TRBV7-9 and TRBJ1-6, with 9 bases aligning to TRBD1. The DNA for the CDR3 is TGTGCCAGCAGCAGGGACAGGGTCCGTTCACCCCTCCACTTT. Its protein product is CASSRDRVRSPLHF.